This T cell receptor beta chain was observed in a study of T cells after posttransplantation cyclophosphamide. TCRdb keeps only in-frame clones here, not all; method: immunoSEQ multiplex PCR. The sample lists some 5,500 clones, roughly 98% occurring once. Findings and limits, study-wide: TRB overlap between skin or GI tissue T cells and blood was limited.

The CDR3 totals 17 residues. The V gene's germline CDR1 is SGHVS and CDR2 FQNEAQ. V was pared by 4 bases and J by 0 bases, with 13 bases between. A remark on this clone: What it binds is not known.

The V call is TRBV7-8, the J call TRBJ1-6; D not resolved. The sequenced sample consisted of memory CD4+ T cells sorted from PBMCs. This clonotype originated in a man aged 40-49 years in good health, CMV-negative, and a related stem cell transplant donor. The DNA for the CDR3 is TGTGCCAGCAGCTCTATAGTTGTTAGCTCCTATAATTCACCCCTCCACTTT. Its protein product is CASSSIVVSSYNSPLHF.